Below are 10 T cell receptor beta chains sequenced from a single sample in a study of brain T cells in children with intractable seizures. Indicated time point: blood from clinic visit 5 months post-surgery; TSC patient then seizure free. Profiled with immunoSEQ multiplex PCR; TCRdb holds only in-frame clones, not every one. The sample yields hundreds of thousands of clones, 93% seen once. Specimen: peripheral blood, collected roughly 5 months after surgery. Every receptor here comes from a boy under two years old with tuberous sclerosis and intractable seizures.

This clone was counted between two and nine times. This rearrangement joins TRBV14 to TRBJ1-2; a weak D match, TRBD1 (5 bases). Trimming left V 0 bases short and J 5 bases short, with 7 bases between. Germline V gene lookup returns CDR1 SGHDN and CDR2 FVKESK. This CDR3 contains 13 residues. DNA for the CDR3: TGTGCCAGCAGCCAAGACTGGACATATGGCTACACCTTC. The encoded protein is CASSQDWTYGYTF. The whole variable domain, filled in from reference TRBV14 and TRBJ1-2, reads EAGVTQFPSHSVIEKGQTVTLRCDPISGHDNLYWYRRVMGKEIKFLLHFVKESKQDESGMPNNRFLAERTGGTYSTLKVQPAELEDSGVYFCASSQDWTYGYTFGSGTRLTVV.

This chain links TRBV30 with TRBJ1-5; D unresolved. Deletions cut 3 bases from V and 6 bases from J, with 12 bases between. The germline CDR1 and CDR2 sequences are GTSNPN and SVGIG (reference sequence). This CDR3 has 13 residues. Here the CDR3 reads CAWSGRRTQPQHF. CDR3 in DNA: TGTGCCTGGAGCGGACGGAGAACTCAGCCCCAGCATTTT. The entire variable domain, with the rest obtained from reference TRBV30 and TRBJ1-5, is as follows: SQTIHQWPATLVQPVGSPLSLECTVEGTSNPNLYWYRQAAGRGLQLLFYSVGIGQISSEVPQNLSASRPQDRQFILSSKKLLLSDSGFYLCAWSGRRTQPQHFGDGTRLSIL.

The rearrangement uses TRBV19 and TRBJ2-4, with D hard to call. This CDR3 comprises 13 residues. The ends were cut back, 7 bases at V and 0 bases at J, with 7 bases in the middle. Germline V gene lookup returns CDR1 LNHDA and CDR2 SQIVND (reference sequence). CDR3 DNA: TGTGCCAGTACCACACTAGCCAAAAACATTCAGTACTTC. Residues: CASTTLAKNIQYF.

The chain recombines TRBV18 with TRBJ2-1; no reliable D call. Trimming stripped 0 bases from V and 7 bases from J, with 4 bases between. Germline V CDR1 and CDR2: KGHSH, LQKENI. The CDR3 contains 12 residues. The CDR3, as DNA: TGTGCCAGCTCACCACCGGTGAATGAGCAGTTCTTC. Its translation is CASSPPVNEQFF. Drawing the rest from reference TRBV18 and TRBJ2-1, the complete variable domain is NAGVMQNPRHLVRRRGQEARLRCSPMKGHSHVYWYRQLPEEGLKFMVYLQKENIIDESGMPKERFSAEFPKEGPSILRIQQVVRGDSAAYFCASSPPVNEQFFGPGTRLTVL.

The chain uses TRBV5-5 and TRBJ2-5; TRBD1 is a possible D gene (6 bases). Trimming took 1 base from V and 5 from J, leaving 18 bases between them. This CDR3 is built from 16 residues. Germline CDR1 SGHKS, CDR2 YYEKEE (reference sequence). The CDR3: CASSLTGTPKRETQYF. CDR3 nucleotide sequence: TGTGCCAGCAGCTTGACCGGGACACCAAAAAGGGAGACCCAGTACTTC.

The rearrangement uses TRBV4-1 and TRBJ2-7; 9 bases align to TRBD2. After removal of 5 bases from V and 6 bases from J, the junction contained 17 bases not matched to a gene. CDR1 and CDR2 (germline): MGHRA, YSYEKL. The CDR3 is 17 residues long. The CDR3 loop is CASSFSGREGSVGEQYF. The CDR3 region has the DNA TGCGCCAGCAGCTTCTCTGGGCGGGAGGGCTCGGTGGGCGAGCAGTACTTC.

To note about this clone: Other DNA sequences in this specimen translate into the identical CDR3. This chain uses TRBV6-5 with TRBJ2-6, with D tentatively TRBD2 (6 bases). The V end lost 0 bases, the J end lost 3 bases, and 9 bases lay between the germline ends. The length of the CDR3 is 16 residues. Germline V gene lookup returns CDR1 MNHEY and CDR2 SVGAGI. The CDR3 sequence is CASSYSGGSGANVLTF. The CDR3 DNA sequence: TGTGCCAGCAGTTACTCCGGGGGAAGTGGGGCCAACGTCCTGACTTTC.

CDR3 protein: CASSQALDREQYF. CDR3 coding DNA: TGCGCCAGCAGCCAAGCCCTAGACAGGGAGCAGTACTTC. V usage is TRBV4-1 and J usage is TRBJ2-7; a weak D match, TRBD1 (6 bases). This CDR3 is built from 13 residues. The V gene lost 1 base and the J gene lost 7 bases, with 11 bases spanning the gap. Germline lookup yields CDR1 MGHRA and CDR2 YSYEKL.

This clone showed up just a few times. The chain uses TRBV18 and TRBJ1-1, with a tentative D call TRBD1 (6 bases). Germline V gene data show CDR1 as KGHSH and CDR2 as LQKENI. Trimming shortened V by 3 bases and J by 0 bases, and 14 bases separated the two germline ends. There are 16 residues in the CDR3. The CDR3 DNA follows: TGTGCCAGCTCACCCGGACAGCTAGCTTTGAACACTGAAGCTTTCTTT. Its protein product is CASSPGQLALNTEAFF.

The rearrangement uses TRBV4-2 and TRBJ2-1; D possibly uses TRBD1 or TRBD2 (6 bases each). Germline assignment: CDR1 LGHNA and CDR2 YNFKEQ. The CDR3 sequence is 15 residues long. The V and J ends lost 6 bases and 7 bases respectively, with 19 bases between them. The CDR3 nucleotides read TGTGCCAGCAGGTTGGGGGCGGGACCTTGGAATGAGCAGTTCTTC. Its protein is CASRLGAGPWNEQFF.